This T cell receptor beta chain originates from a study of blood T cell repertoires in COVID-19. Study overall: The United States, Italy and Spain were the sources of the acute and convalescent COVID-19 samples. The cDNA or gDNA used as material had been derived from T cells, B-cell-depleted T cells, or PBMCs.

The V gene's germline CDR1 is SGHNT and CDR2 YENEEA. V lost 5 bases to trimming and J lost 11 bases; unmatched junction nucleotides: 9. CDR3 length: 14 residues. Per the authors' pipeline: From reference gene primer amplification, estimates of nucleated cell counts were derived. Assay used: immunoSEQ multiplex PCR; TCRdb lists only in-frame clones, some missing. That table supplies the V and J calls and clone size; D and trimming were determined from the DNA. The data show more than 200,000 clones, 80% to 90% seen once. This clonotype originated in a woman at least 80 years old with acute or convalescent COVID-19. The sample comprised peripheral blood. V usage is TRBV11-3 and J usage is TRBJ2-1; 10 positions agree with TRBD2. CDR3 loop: CASSTGLAAEKQFF. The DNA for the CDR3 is TGTGCCAGCAGCACCGGACTAGCGGCTGAGAAGCAGTTCTTC. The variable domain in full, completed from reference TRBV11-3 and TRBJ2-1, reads EAGVVQSPRYKIIEKKQPVAFWCNPISGHNTLYWYLQNLGQGPELLIRYENEEAVDDSQLPKDRFSAERLKGVDSTLKIQPAELGDSAVYLCASSTGLAAEKQFFGPGTRLTVL.